This T cell receptor (beta chain) was captured by sequencing in a study of OX40 agonist ivuxolimab in advanced cancers. Assay: immunoSEQ multiplex PCR; the TCRdb copy retains only in-frame clones and omits some. In the table there are fewer than 60,000 clones, 80% to 90% of which are singletons. The CDR3 has 13 amino acids. V dropped 2 bases and J dropped 4 bases, with 9 bases sitting between them. Germline lookup yields CDR1 GTSNPN and CDR2 SVGIG (reference sequence). The V call is TRBV30, the J call TRBJ2-1; unclear D gene. This clonotype was obtained from an adult with an advanced solid tumor such as melanoma, head and neck, liver or kidney cancer. Here the sequenced sample was CD4+ or CD8+ T cells sorted from blood, taken in a trial of the OX40 agonist ivuxolimab. This chain's CDR3 is CAWSTDNYNEQFF. The CDR3 nucleotides are TGTGCCTGGAGTACAGACAATTACAATGAGCAGTTCTTC.